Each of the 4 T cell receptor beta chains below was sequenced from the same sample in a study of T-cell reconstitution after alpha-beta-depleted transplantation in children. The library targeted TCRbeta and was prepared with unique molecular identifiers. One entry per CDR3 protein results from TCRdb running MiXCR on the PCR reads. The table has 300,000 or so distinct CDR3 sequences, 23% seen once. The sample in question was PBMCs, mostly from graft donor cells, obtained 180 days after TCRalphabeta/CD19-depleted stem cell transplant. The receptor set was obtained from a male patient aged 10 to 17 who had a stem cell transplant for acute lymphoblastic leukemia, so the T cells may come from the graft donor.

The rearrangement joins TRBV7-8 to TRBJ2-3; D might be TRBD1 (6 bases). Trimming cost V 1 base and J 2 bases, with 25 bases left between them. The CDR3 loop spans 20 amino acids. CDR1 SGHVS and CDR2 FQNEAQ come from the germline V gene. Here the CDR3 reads CASSLGQEQTHNTPTDTQYF. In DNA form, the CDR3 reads TGTGCCAGCAGCTTAGGACAGGAGCAGACACACAACACACCCACAGATACGCAGTATTTT.

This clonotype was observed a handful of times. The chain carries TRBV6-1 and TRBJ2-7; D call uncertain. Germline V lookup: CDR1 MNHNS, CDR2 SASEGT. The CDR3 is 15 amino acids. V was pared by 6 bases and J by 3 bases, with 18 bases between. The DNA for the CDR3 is TGTGCCAGCAGCCTTACCGGACCGAGTTACTACGAGCAGTACTTC. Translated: CASSLTGPSYYEQYF.

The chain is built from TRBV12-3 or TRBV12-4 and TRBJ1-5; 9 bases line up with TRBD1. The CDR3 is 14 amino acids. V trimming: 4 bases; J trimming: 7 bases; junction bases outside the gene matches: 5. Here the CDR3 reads CASSSGQGGQPQHF. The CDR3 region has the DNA TGTGCCAGCAGTTCGGGACAGGGAGGACAGCCCCAGCATTTT.

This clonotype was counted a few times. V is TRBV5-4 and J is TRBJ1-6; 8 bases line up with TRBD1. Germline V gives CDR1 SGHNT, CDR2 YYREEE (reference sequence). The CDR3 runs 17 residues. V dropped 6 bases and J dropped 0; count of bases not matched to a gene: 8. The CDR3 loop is CASTHGQGSSYNSPLHF. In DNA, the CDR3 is TGTGCCAGCACCCACGGACAGGGAAGCTCCTATAATTCACCCCTCCACTTT.